The TCR beta chain described here comes from a study of blood T cell repertoires in COVID-19. Across the whole study: T cells, B-cell-depleted T cells, or PBMCs provided the cDNA or gDNA that served as material.

Germline values: CDR1 MDHEN, CDR2 SYDVKM. With 3 bases clipped from V and 2 bases from J, the junction kept 9 bases outside the gene matches. The CDR3 contains 16 residues. Sequencing used immunoSEQ multiplex PCR; TCRdb keeps in-frame clones, though not all of them. The repertoire holds 230,000 or so clones, with about 79% as singletons. This sequence originates from a man between 35 and 55 years old who had recovered from COVID-19. The sequencing input was peripheral blood. The rearrangement links TRBV28 to TRBJ1-1; 7 bases line up with TRBD1. DNA for the CDR3: TGTGCCAGCAGTTTCCGATATACAGGGGCAAACACTGAAGCTTTCTTT. Translation gives CASSFRYTGANTEAFF.